Each of the 10 T cell receptor beta chains below was sequenced from the same sample in a study of tumor and adjacent non-tumor tissue in lung cancer. No cell sorting was done before RNA was extracted from the tissue. The library came from three nested PCR rounds adapted from ARM-PCR protocols. TCRdb passed the multiplex PCR reads through MiXCR, listing each CDR3 protein once. The sample lists 70,000 or so distinct CDR3 sequences; 55% to 75% were seen once. The material sequenced was lung tumor tissue. The receptors shown here come from a middle-aged man with non-small cell lung cancer.

To note about this clonotype: One end of the junction fails to match germline, which may point to a read error. This rearrangement joins TRBV6-4 to TRBJ2-1; 7 bases line up with TRBD2. The germline gives CDR1 MRHNA, CDR2 SNTAGT. There are 13 residues in the CDR3. The CDR3 DNA is TGTGCCAGCACGAATGTGGGAGGGAACGAGCGGTTCTTC. This gives the protein CASTNVGGNERFF.

A remark on this clonotype: At one end, the junction sequence differs from germline, possibly due to a read error. The J gene is TRBJ1-1, the V gene TRBV29-1; D possibly corresponds to TRBD1 (5 bases). This CDR3 has 13 residues. Germline assignment: CDR1 SQVTM and CDR2 ANQGSEA. CDR3 residues: CGVQIAGHTEAFF. The CDR3 DNA is TGCGGCGTTCAAATTGCAGGGCACACTGAAGCTTTCTTT.

Regarding this clonotype: The junction and the germline gene differ at one end; a read error may be behind it. The J gene is TRBJ2-7, the V gene TRBV28; tentative D call: TRBD1 (5 bases). The germline CDR1 and CDR2 sequences are MDHEN and SYDVKM. The CDR3 runs 15 residues. The CDR3 is CVSSLGSGFRYGQYF. The DNA for the CDR3 is TGTGTCAGCAGTTTAGGGTCAGGGTTTCGCTACGGGCAGTACTTC.

The table lists this clonotype with a few counts. Germline is not matched at one junction end, which may reflect a read error. The chain uses TRBV6-1 and TRBJ2-7; tentatively, D is TRBD1 (6 bases). From germline, CDR1 is MNHNS and CDR2 SASEGT. CDR3 size: 12 residues. DNA of the CDR3: TGTGCCAGCGCAAAGGACAGCTACGAGCAGTATTTC. As protein: CASAKDSYEQYF.

The genes are TRBV12-3 or TRBV12-4 and TRBJ2-1; perhaps TRBD2 as D (5 bases). The V end lost 3 bases, the J end lost 4 bases, and 19 bases lay between the germline ends. The CDR3 is made up of 17 amino acids. The CDR3 sequence: CASSLKRAVVPYNEQFF. The CDR3 DNA follows: TGTGCCAGCAGTTTGAAGAGAGCGGTCGTCCCATACAATGAGCAGTTCTTC.

With respect to this clonotype: Since a much larger clone is just one base distant, this may be a read error. The chain uses TRBV6-5 and TRBJ1-2; D might be TRBD1 (6 bases). The CDR3 has 20 residues. Germline V gene sequence: CDR1 MNHEY, CDR2 SVGAGI. In DNA, the CDR3 is TGTGCCACCAGTTACTCTCAGAAGGGACTACAGAGGGGGAACCCCTATGGCTACACCTTC. It is translated as CATSYSQKGLQRGNPYGYTF.

To note about this clonotype: Its ends do not fully match the called genes, so a read error is possible. The rearrangement uses TRBV11-2 and TRBJ2-5, with 11 bases identical to TRBD1. The CDR3 extends over 16 amino acids. Germline V gene data show CDR1 as SGHAT and CDR2 as FQNNGV. Here the CDR3 DNA reads TGTGCCAGCAGCCGCCCGGGACAGGGGGTGATGGAGACCCAATACTTC. It translates to CASSRPGQGVMETQYF.

This chain joins TRBV12-3 or TRBV12-4 and TRBJ2-1; D might be TRBD1 or TRBD2, each matching 6 bases. This CDR3 comprises 13 residues. Trimming stripped 6 bases from V and 11 bases from J, with 17 bases between. Here the CDR3 reads CASSRGREDKQFF. The CDR3 DNA reads TGTGCCAGCAGCAGGGGCAGGGAGGATAAGCAGTTCTTC.

This clonotype came up once. V usage is TRBV20-1 and J usage is TRBJ2-3; D may be TRBD2 (5 bases). The ends were cut back, 3 bases at V and 4 bases at J, with 23 bases in the middle. Germline CDR1 and CDR2: DFQATT and SNEGSKA (reference sequence). This CDR3 is built from 17 residues. For the CDR3, the DNA is TGCAGTGCTAGGGGAAGCGTGAGGGCCTCGTTCCCAGATACGCAGTATTTT. Amino acid sequence: CSARGSVRASFPDTQYF.

The table lists this clonotype with a few counts. This chain uses TRBV20-1 with TRBJ2-7; the D is unclear. The germline gives CDR1 DFQATT, CDR2 SNEGSKA (reference sequence). This CDR3 has 12 residues. CDR3 sequence: CGSGKEYGEQYF. The CDR3 DNA reads as TGCGGTTCCGGAAAGGAGTATGGGGAGCAGTACTTC.